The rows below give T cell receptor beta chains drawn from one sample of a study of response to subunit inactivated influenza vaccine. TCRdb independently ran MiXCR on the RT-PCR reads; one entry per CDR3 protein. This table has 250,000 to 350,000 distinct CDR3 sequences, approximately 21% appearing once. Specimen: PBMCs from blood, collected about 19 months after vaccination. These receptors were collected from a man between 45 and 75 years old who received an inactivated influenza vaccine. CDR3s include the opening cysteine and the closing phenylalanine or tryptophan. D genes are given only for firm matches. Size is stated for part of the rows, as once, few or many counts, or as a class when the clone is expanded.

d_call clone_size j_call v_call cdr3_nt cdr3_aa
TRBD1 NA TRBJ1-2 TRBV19 TGTGCCAGTAGCCCTTGGCGACAGGGGGCCTTATATGGCTACACCTTC CASSPWRQGALYGYTF
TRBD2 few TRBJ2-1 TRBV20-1 TGCAGTGCTATGGGACTAGGCTACAATGAGCAGTTCTTC CSAMGLGYNEQFF
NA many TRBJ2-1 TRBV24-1 TGTGCCACCAGTGATTTGTGGAACAATGAGCAGTTCTTC CATSDLWNNEQFF
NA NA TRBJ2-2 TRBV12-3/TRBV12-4 TGTGCCAGCAGTTTAATTTCGATTCCCGGGGAGCTGTTTTTT CASSLISIPGELFF
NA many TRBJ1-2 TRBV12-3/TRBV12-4 TGTGCCAGCAGTTTCCCTAACTATGGCTACACCTTC CASSFPNYGYTF
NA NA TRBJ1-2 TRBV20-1 TGCAGTGGTGCGCGGAACGGCTACACCTTC CSGARNGYTF
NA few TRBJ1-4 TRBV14 TGTGCCAGCAGCCAAGGGAGTCGGGAAAAACTGTTTTTT CASSQGSREKLFF
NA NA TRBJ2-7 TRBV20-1 TGCAGTGCTAGTCAACAGGGCAGCTACGAGCAGTACTTC CSASQQGSYEQYF
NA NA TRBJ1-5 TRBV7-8 TGTGCCAGCAGCTTAGAGGGGAACAATCAGCCCCAGCATTTT CASSLEGNNQPQHF
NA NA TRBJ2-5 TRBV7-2 TGTGCCAGCAGCTTAGTCCAGGGCCCAGAGACCCAGTACTTC CASSLVQGPETQYF